Following are 5 T cell receptor beta chains from one sample sequenced in a study of T cells expressing NK-cell markers. TCRdb reanalyzed the 5' RACE reads, giving one entry per CDR3 protein sequence and no DNA. Its table lists some 460,000 distinct CDR3 sequences. Sequencing input: blood T cells: a sorted CD56 or NKG2C T cell subset, CD4+ or CD8+ T cells, or bulk PBMC T cells (not recorded which). The receptors originated from a woman aged 45-65 years in good health.

The V and J genes are TRBV11-2 and TRBJ2-3; the TCRdb call, TRBD1, lacks DNA for checking. Germline V gene sequence: CDR1 SGHAT, CDR2 FQNNGV. This CDR3 comprises 15 residues. The chain's CDR3 is CASSRGGRTPDTQYF.

The V gene is TRBV12-3 or TRBV12-4, the J gene TRBJ1-2; checking the TCRdb D call of TRBD1 is not possible without DNA. The CDR3 is 14 residues long. The CDR3 loop is CASSRGHNYYGYTF.

The chain employs TRBV19 and TRBJ1-5. CDR3 length equals 16 residues. Germline V CDR1 and CDR2: LNHDA, SQIVND (reference sequence). This CDR3 reads CASSMKYTGRNQPQHF. The full variable domain, completed using reference TRBV19 and TRBJ1-5, is DGGITQSPKYLFRKEGQNVTLSCEQNLNHDAMYWYRQDPGQGLRLIYYSQIVNDFQKGDIAEGYSVSREKKESFPLTVTSAQKNPTAFYLCASSMKYTGRNQPQHFGDGTRLSIL.

The V call is TRBV15, the J call TRBJ1-1; TCRdb's D call of TRBD1 is untestable without DNA. Germline V gene data show CDR1 as LNHNV and CDR2 as YYDKDF (reference sequence). The CDR3 has 15 residues. The CDR3 sequence is CATSRDYGGQTHAFF.

The CDR3 protein is CSARSAEGTYNEQFF. The V and J genes are TRBV20-1 and TRBJ2-1; there is no DNA to check the TCRdb D call of TRBD2. CDR1 is DFQATT, CDR2 SNEGSKA, per germline (reference sequence). CDR3 length: 15 amino acids.